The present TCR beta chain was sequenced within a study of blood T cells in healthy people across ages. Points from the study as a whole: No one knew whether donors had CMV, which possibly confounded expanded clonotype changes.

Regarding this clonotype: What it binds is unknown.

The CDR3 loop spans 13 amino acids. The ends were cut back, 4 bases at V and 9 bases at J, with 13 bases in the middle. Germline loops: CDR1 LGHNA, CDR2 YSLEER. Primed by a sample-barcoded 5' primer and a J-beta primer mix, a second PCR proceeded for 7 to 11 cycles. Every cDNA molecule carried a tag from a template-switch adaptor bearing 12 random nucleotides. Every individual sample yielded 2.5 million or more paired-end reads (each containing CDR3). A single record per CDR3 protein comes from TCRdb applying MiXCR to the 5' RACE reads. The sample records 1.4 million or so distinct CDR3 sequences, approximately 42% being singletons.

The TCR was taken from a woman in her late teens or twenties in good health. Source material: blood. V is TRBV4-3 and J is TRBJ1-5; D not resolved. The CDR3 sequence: CASSPSLKVPQHF. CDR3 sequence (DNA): TGCGCCAGCAGCCCTTCCCTTAAAGTGCCCCAGCATTTT.